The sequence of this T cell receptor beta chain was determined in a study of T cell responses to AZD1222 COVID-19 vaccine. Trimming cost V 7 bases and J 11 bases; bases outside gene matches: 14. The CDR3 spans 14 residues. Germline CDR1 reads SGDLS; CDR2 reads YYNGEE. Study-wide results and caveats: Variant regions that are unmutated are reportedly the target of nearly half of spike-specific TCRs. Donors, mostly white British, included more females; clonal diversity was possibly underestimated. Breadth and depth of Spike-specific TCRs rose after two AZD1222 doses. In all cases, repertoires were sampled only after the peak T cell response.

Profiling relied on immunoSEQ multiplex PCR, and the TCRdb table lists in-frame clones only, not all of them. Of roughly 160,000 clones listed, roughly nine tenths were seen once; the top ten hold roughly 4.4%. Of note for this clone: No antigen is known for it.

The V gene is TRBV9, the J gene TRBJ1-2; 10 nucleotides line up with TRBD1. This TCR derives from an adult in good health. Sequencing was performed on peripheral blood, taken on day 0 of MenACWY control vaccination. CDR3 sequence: CASSSGGQGTSYTF. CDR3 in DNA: TGTGCCAGCTCCTCAGGGGGACAGGGGACCAGTTACACCTTC.